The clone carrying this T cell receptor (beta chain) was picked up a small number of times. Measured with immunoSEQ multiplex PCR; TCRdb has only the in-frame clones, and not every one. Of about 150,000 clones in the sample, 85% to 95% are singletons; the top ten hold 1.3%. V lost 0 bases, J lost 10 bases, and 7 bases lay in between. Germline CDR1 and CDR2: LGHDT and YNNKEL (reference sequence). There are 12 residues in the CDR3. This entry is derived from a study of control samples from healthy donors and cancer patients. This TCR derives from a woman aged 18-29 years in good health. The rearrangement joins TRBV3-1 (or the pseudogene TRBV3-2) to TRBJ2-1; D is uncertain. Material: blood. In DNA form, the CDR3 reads TGTGCCAGCAGCCAAGACCCCAGAGAGCAGTTCTTC. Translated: CASSQDPREQFF.